This TCR beta chain was identified during a study of neoadjuvant anti-PD-1 for oral cavity cancer. This clone was detected once. This sample's time point: after neoadjuvant nivolumab, at surgical resection. CDR1 and CDR2 from the germline V gene are SGDLS and YYNGEE. Trimming shortened V by 2 bases and J by 5 bases, and 7 bases separated the two germline ends. This CDR3 region has 12 residues. PBMC libraries mostly used roughly 500 ng of input genomic DNA, with six replicates per sample. The data were produced by immunoSEQ multiplex PCR, yet TCRdb's version contains in-frame clones alone and is incomplete. The sample comprises about 8,000 clones, less than 75% of which are singletons, and about 2.8% rests with the top ten.

Sequencing used PBMCs, obtained after nivolumab (anti-PD-1) treatment. J is TRBJ2-5 and V is TRBV9; D possibly matches TRBD1 or TRBD2 (5 bases each). The sequence derives from a person aged 35-79 years with oral cavity squamous cell carcinoma. Written as DNA, the CDR3 is TGTGCCAGCAGCGTTGAGGGGGAGACCCAGTACTTC. It translates to CASSVEGETQYF.